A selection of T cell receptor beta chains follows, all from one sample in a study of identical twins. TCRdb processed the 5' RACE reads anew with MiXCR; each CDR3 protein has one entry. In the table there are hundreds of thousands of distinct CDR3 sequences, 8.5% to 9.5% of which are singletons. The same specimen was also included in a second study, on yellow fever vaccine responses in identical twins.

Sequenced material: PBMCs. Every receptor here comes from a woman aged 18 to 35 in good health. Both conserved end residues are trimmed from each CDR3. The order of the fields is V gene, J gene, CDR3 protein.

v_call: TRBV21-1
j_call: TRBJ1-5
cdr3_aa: ASSKGNRGCNQPQH

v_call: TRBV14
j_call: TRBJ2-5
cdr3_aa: ASRHRGGETQY

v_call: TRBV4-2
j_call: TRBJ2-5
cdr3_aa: ASSQDGGRGVETQY

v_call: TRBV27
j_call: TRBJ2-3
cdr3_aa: ASSSNRGRITDTQY

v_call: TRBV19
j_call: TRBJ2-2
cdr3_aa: ASRALKDTGELF

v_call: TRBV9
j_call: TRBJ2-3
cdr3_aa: ASSAISAATDTQY

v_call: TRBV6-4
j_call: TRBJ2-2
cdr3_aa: ASSDGSGETGELF

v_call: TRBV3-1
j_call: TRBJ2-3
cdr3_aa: ASGTGTSADTQY

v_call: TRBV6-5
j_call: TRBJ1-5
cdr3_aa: ASSYSKGRDQPQH

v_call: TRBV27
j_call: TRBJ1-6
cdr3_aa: ASSAGTLGNSPLH